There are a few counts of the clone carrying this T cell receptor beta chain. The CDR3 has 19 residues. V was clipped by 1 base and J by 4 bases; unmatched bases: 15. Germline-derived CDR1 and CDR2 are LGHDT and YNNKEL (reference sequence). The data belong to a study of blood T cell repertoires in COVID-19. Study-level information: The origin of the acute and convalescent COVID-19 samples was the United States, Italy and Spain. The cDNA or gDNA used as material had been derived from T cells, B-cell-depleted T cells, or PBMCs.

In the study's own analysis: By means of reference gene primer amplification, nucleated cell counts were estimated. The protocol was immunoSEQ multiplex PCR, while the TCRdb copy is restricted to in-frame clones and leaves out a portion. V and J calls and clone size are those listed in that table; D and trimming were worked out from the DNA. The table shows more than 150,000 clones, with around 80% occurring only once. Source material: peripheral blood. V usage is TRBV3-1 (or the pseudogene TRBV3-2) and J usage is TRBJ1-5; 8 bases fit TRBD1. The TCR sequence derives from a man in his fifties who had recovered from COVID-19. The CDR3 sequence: CASSQARGPGGLGNQPQHF. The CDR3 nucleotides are TGTGCCAGCAGCCAAGCCAGGGGGCCAGGGGGACTTGGGAATCAGCCCCAGCATTTT.